The sequence of this TCR beta chain was determined in a study of blood T cell repertoires in COVID-19. Across the study: Donors in the United States, Italy and Spain gave samples during acute or convalescent COVID-19. From T cells, B-cell-depleted T cells, or PBMCs came the material, which was cDNA or gDNA.

Germline-derived CDR1 and CDR2 are MGHRA and YSYEKL. V trimming: 1 base; J trimming: 0 bases; junction bases outside the gene matches: 19. The CDR3 consists of 21 residues. Original processing notes: Reference gene primers were amplified, and this amplification served to estimate nucleated cell counts. Generated by immunoSEQ multiplex PCR, the TCRdb table keeps only in-frame clones and is missing some. V and J calls and clone size are copied from that table; D and trimming were computed from the DNA. Among over 150,000 clones listed, roughly 86% were seen once. This clonotype was obtained from a man aged 35-49 years with active or convalescent COVID-19. The V gene is TRBV4-1, the J gene TRBJ2-5, with TRBD2 matching over 8 bases. The specimen sequenced was peripheral blood. The CDR3 reads CASSQVSSGSGGTFYQETQYF. CDR3 bases: TGCGCCAGCAGCCAAGTTTCTTCCGGGTCGGGGGGGACCTTCTACCAAGAGACCCAGTACTTC.